This entry lists 25 T cell receptor beta chains sequenced from one sample in a study of beta chain features in type 1 diabetes. What was sequenced were expressed TCRB transcripts, since all of the isolated RNA had been reverse transcribed. Assay used: immunoSEQ multiplex PCR; TCRdb lists only in-frame clones, some missing. This sample has roughly 42,000 clones, with 50% found just once. The specimen was stem cell memory CD4+ T cells from blood. The receptors here all came from a woman in her thirties in good health.

CDR3 protein: CASSFGTSGTTGELFF. The CDR3 nucleotides are TGTGCCAGCAGCTTCGGGACTAGCGGGACCACCGGGGAGCTGTTTTTT. V is TRBV11-2 and J is TRBJ2-2, with 13 positions matching TRBD2. Unmatched junction bases numbered 2, after V lost 3 bases and J lost 4 bases. The CDR3 is 16 residues long. Germline CDR1 SGHAT, CDR2 FQNNGV.

V is TRBV18 and J is TRBJ2-7; 7 bases agree with TRBD1. Trimming took 0 bases from V and 0 from J; bases not matched to a gene: 2. The CDR3 has 15 residues. Germline V gene sequence: CDR1 KGHSH, CDR2 LQKENI. CDR3 in DNA: TGTGCCAGCTCACCACCACAGGGGAGCTCCTACGAGCAGTACTTC. It is translated as CASSPPQGSSYEQYF. The whole variable domain, remainder taken from reference TRBV18 and TRBJ2-7, is NAGVMQNPRHLVRRRGQEARLRCSPMKGHSHVYWYRQLPEEGLKFMVYLQKENIIDESGMPKERFSAEFPKEGPSILRIQQVVRGDSAAYFCASSPPQGSSYEQYFGPGTRLTVT.

The chain combines TRBV5-1 with TRBJ1-2; no firm D call. Germline V gene lookup returns CDR1 SGHRS and CDR2 YFSETQ. Trimming cost V 6 bases and J 6 bases, with 15 bases left between them. The CDR3 runs 13 residues. CDR3 sequence reads: CASMPGSGNGYTF. Here the CDR3 DNA reads TGCGCCAGCATGCCAGGATCCGGGAATGGCTACACCTTC.

The CDR3 DNA sequence: TGTGCCAGCAGTTTGTCCCCGGGTTCTGGCACCGGGGAGCTGTTTTTT. It translates to CASSLSPGSGTGELFF. The V gene is TRBV28, the J gene TRBJ2-2; D remains ambiguous. The length of the CDR3 is 16 residues. Germline loops: CDR1 MDHEN, CDR2 SYDVKM. V was pared by 3 bases and J by 4 bases, with 15 bases between.

The chain links TRBV5-6 to TRBJ2-2; the D is unclear. Trimming removed 0 bases from V and 6 bases from J, with 6 bases in between. Germline assignment: CDR1 SGHDT and CDR2 YYEEEE. The CDR3 spans 13 residues. The CDR3 DNA reads TGTGCCAGCAGCTTGGGAGTACCCGGGGAGCTGTTTTTT. Translated, it gives CASSLGVPGELFF. Full variable domain (outside the CDR3, taken from reference TRBV5-6 and TRBJ2-2): DAGVTQSPTHLIKTRGQQVTLRCSPKSGHDTVSWYQQALGQGPQFIFQYYEEEERQRGNFPDRFSGHQFPNYSSELNVNALLLGDSALYLCASSLGVPGELFFGEGSRLTVL.

This clone was seen only a few times. The rearrangement links TRBV7-2 to TRBJ1-2, with 11 bases matching TRBD1. V shed 5 bases, J shed 4 bases, and the junction held 6 bases outside the gene matches. The CDR3 runs 15 residues. Germline-derived CDR1 and CDR2 are SGHTA and FQGNSA. This chain's CDR3 is CASSLGQGAIYGYTF. CDR3 in DNA: TGTGCCAGCAGCCTTGGACAGGGGGCTATCTATGGCTACACCTTC. The full variable domain, rest sourced from reference TRBV7-2 and TRBJ1-2, is GAGVSQSPSNKVTEKGKDVELRCDPISGHTALYWYRQSLGQGLEFLIYFQGNSAPDKSGLPSDRFSAERTGGSVSTLTIQRTQQEDSAVYLCASSLGQGAIYGYTFGSGTRLTVV.

This clone turned up a few times. CDR3: CASSSQYSDQETQYF. The CDR3 nucleotides are TGTGCCAGCAGCTCCCAATATAGCGATCAAGAGACCCAGTACTTC. The chain carries TRBV7-2 and TRBJ2-5, with D perhaps matching TRBD2 (5 bases). This CDR3 comprises 15 residues. CDR1 and CDR2 from the germline V gene are SGHTA and FQGNSA. V lost 4 bases and J 2 bases, leaving 14 bases between the germline ends.

The chain links TRBV18 to TRBJ2-5; 7 bases line up with TRBD1. The DNA end is more similar to TRBJ2-7, so the J call may be wrong. The CDR3 loop spans 17 amino acids. Germline V gene data show CDR1 as KGHSH and CDR2 as LQKENI. This CDR3 is CASSLKLLGQSTYEQYF. The CDR3 region has the DNA TGTGCCAGCTCACTCAAGTTGCTGGGACAGTCAACCTACGAGCAGTACTTC.

This clone was counted only a few times. The chain has TRBV19 and TRBJ2-1; no clear D. V gave up 6 bases and J gave up 3 bases, with 6 bases separating them. The CDR3 runs 12 residues. CDR1 is LNHDA and CDR2 is SQIVND in the germline V gene (reference sequence). The CDR3 coding sequence is TGTGCCAGTAGCACAAACTACAATGAGCAGTTCTTC. Translation: CASSTNYNEQFF.

This clone has a single count. CDR3 DNA: TGTGCCAGCTCACCTGAAATCGGGGAGACCCAGTACTTC. Protein product: CASSPEIGETQYF. The chain links TRBV18 to TRBJ2-5, with D hard to call. Germline V lookup: CDR1 KGHSH, CDR2 LQKENI. V was clipped by 3 bases and J by 5 bases, with 10 bases between them. The length of the CDR3 is 13 residues.

V usage is TRBV30 and J usage is TRBJ2-7, with TRBD2 matching over 13 bases. Germline V gene lookup returns CDR1 GTSNPN and CDR2 SVGIG (reference sequence). This CDR3 comprises 14 residues. With 1 base clipped from V and 9 bases from J, the junction kept 6 bases outside the gene matches. CDR3 amino acids: CAWSALRTSGRQYF. CDR3 DNA sequence: TGTGCCTGGAGTGCCCTGCGGACTAGCGGGAGGCAGTACTTC. Supplemented by reference TRBV30 and TRBJ2-7, the full variable domain reads SQTIHQWPATLVQPVGSPLSLECTVEGTSNPNLYWYRQAAGRGLQLLFYSVGIGQISSEVPQNLSASRPQDRQFILSSKKLLLSDSGFYLCAWSALRTSGRQYFGPGTRLTVT.

This chain links TRBV5-5 with TRBJ2-3; possible D gene TRBD2, 5 bases. Between the trimmed V and J ends, which lost 3 bases and 2 bases, there was a span of 10 bases. From germline, CDR1 is SGHKS and CDR2 YYEKEE (reference sequence). The CDR3 sequence is 14 residues long. The CDR3 spells CASSSGISTDTQYF. The CDR3 DNA follows: TGTGCCAGCAGCTCCGGGATTTCCACAGATACGCAGTATTTT.

The rearrangement links TRBV6-5 to TRBJ2-2; maybe TRBD1 (6 bases). From germline, CDR1 is MNHEY and CDR2 SVGAGI. This CDR3 is 15 amino acids long. The V and J ends lost 4 bases and 7 bases respectively, with 16 bases between them. In DNA, the CDR3 is TGTGCCAGCAGTTCGACAGGAATCACCGTCGGGGAGCTGTTTTTT. This gives the protein CASSSTGITVGELFF.

The chain carries TRBV4-2 and TRBJ2-1; 11 bases are a match to TRBD2. V shed 4 bases, J shed 3 bases, and the junction held 2 bases outside the gene matches. From germline, CDR1 is LGHNA and CDR2 YNFKEQ. The CDR3 sequence is 15 residues long. CDR3 sequence (DNA): TGTGCCAGCAGCCCGACTAGCGGGGTCTACAATGAGCAGTTCTTC. This gives the protein CASSPTSGVYNEQFF.

The V and J genes are TRBV11-1 and TRBJ2-1; D perhaps matches TRBD1 (7 bases). The CDR3 sequence is 15 residues long. Germline lookup yields CDR1 SGHAT and CDR2 FQDESV (reference sequence). Between the trimmed V and J ends, which lost 5 bases and 2 bases, there was a span of 13 bases. Written as DNA, the CDR3 is TGTGCCAGCAGCCCGACAGGGAGGACCTACAATGAGCAGTTCTTC. Translated: CASSPTGRTYNEQFF.

J is TRBJ2-5 and V is TRBV7-2, with TRBD1 as a possible D gene (7 bases). Germline lookup yields CDR1 SGHTA and CDR2 FQGNSA. Trimming cost V 1 base and J 5 bases, with 17 bases left between them. CDR3 size: 16 residues. The CDR3 loop reads CASSLVATGAGETQYF. The CDR3 nucleotides read TGTGCCAGCAGCTTAGTAGCTACAGGGGCGGGGGAGACCCAGTACTTC.

The chain has TRBV30 and TRBJ2-7, with 12 bases identical to TRBD1. V was pared by 0 bases and J by 2 bases, with 5 bases of the junction left unmatched. The CDR3 spans 16 residues. CDR1 and CDR2 (germline): GTSNPN, SVGIG (reference sequence). The CDR3 nucleotides read TGTGCCTGGAGTGTACGGGACAGGGGGCTTGCCTACGAGCAGTACTTC. This gives the protein CAWSVRDRGLAYEQYF.

The chain is built from TRBV5-4 and TRBJ2-5; 7 positions agree with TRBD1. Per the germline V gene, CDR1 is SGHNT and CDR2 is YYREEE (reference sequence). The CDR3 runs to 17 residues. Germline trimming cut 0 bases from V and 4 bases from J; bases unmatched to any gene: 12. In nucleotides, the CDR3 is TGTGCCAGCAGCTTGGGAGGGGGCGTAGTAGTAGGAGAGACCCAGTACTTC. It specifies CASSLGGGVVVGETQYF. The whole variable domain, remainder taken from reference TRBV5-4 and TRBJ2-5, is ETGVTQSPTHLIKTRGQQVTLRCSSQSGHNTVSWYQQALGQGPQFIFQYYREEENGRGNFPPRFSGLQFPNYSSELNVNALELDDSALYLCASSLGGGVVVGETQYFGPGTRLLVL.

CDR3 amino acids: CASNPEKGSNQPQHF. The CDR3 nucleotides are TGTGCCAGCAACCCCGAGAAGGGGAGCAATCAGCCCCAGCATTTT. This chain links TRBV28 with TRBJ1-5; D may be TRBD1 (5 bases). Germline lookup yields CDR1 MDHEN and CDR2 SYDVKM. V was shortened by 7 bases and J by 1 base, with 14 bases between the two germline ends. This CDR3 region has 15 residues.

This clone has more than one count but fewer than ten. The chain joins TRBV2 to TRBJ1-1; D gene uncertain. The V and J ends lost 7 bases and 3 bases respectively, with 9 bases between them. The V gene's germline CDR1 is SNHLY and CDR2 FYNNEI. The CDR3 contains 12 residues. CDR3 nucleotides: TGTGCCAGCAATGGACTGTACACTGAAGCTTTCTTT. Protein: CASNGLYTEAFF.

This clone was found a few times. J is TRBJ1-5 and V is TRBV7-2; 7 nucleotides agree with TRBD1. Germline V lookup: CDR1 SGHTA, CDR2 FQGNSA. CDR3 length: 14 residues. Trimming at V came to 5 bases and at J to 7 bases, leaving 8 bases not matched to a gene. CDR3 DNA sequence: TGTGCCAGCAGCCAAGGGGGCCCTCGACAGCCCCAGCATTTT. Amino acid sequence: CASSQGGPRQPQHF.

The V and J genes are TRBV11-2 and TRBJ1-5; D is possibly TRBD1 (5 bases). Germline loops: CDR1 SGHAT, CDR2 FQNNGV. The V and J ends lost 2 bases and 4 bases respectively, with 12 bases between them. This CDR3 is 15 amino acids long. For the CDR3, the DNA is TGTGCCAGCAGCTTATCAGCCAGGGATAATCAGCCCCAGCATTTT. Its protein product is CASSLSARDNQPQHF.

In this sample, this clone turned up a few times. The chain links TRBV28 to TRBJ1-1; maybe TRBD1 (5 bases). The CDR3 consists of 13 residues. CDR1 is MDHEN and CDR2 is SYDVKM in the germline V gene. The DNA of the CDR3 is TGTGCGTGTTTTGACAGACAAAACACTGAAGCTTTCTTT. Translating gives CACFDRQNTEAFF.

This clone came up once. The chain links TRBV2 to TRBJ2-1, with D hard to call. This CDR3 is built from 12 residues. Trimming stripped 8 bases from V and 6 bases from J, with 11 bases between. Germline CDR1 SNHLY, CDR2 FYNNEI. CDR3 sequence (DNA): TGTGCCAGCTTGATACTACTCAATGAGCAGTTCTTC. Translating it yields CASLILLNEQFF.

CDR3 loop: CATSRIGLEETQYF. CDR3 DNA sequence: TGTGCCACCAGCAGAATTGGCCTCGAAGAGACCCAGTACTTC. The genes are TRBV15 and TRBJ2-5; D gene uncertain. Germline values: CDR1 LNHNV, CDR2 YYDKDF (reference sequence). The CDR3 extends over 14 amino acids. V gave up 2 bases and J gave up 3 bases, with 10 bases separating them.